The clone carrying this T cell receptor (beta chain) turned up a few times. Its antigen remains unknown. This sample was taken from a study of T-cell reconstitution after alpha-beta-depleted transplantation in children. Study results and limitations: About two months after transplant, alpha-beta T cells reportedly came from several hundred expanded graft clones. Recipient T cells and thymic progenitors that survived gave rise to the high TCRbeta diversity observed at day 60 in some patients. Most T-cell counts and diversity one year after the transplant came from T cells that were newly produced.

V shed 1 base and J shed 0 bases, with 8 bases lying between them. Per germline, CDR1 SGHVS and CDR2 FNYEAQ. The CDR3 has 15 amino acids. For TCRbeta, the library was prepared with unique molecular identifiers. TCRdb fed the PCR reads into MiXCR, producing one record per CDR3 protein. The sample gives 330,000 or so distinct CDR3 sequences, over 7% of which show up once; around 10% is in the top ten. The chain couples TRBV7-6 to TRBJ2-3; D call uncertain. The origin of this receptor is a female patient aged 2 to 10 who had a stem cell transplant for Fanconi anemia, so the T cells may come from the graft donor. Sample: peripheral blood, taken 360 days after TCRalphabeta/CD19-depleted stem cell transplant. The DNA of the CDR3 is TGTGCCAGCAGCTTAGTAGTGGGTAGCACAGATACGCAGTATTTT. Amino acid sequence: CASSLVVGSTDTQYF.